The clone carrying this T cell receptor beta chain appeared once. Antigen: not known. This sample was included in a study of immune cell composition in non-small cell lung cancer. General study findings and limits: Clones >0.5% enriched in tumour were rarer in adenocarcinoma (around 35%) than squamous (approximately 80%).

Libraries were prepared by immunoSEQ multiplex PCR; TCRdb keeps only in-frame clonotypes and omits some of them. In the table there are about 16,000 clones, under 75% of which are singletons. The origin of this receptor is a human donor with non-small cell lung cancer. Material: lung tumor tissue.

The CDR3 region has the DNA TGTGCCAGTAGTATAGTCCCAGCCCCGAGTTCTAATATTCCCGGCACAGATCAGCCCCAGCATTTT. Protein: CASSIVPAPSSNIPGTDQPQHF. This chain links TRBV19 with TRBJ1-5; D remains unclear. The germline CDR1 and CDR2 sequences are LNHDA and SQIVND (reference sequence). CDR3 size: 22 residues. V shed 1 base and J shed 5 bases, with 33 bases lying between them.